One and the same sample provided the 13 T cell receptor beta chains below, sequenced in a study of blood T cell repertoires in COVID-19. Libraries were prepared by immunoSEQ multiplex PCR; TCRdb keeps only in-frame clonotypes and omits some of them. Of about 39,000 clones in the sample, more than 75% were seen once. Sequencing input: peripheral blood. These receptors were collected from a man in his 70s with active or convalescent COVID-19.

The V call is TRBV15, the J call TRBJ2-5, with 9 bases matching TRBD1. V shed 4 bases, J shed 5 bases, and the junction held 14 bases outside the gene matches. In germline, CDR1 is LNHNV, CDR2 YYDKDF (reference sequence). CDR3 length: 17 residues. The CDR3 spells CATSNRSETGGSETQYF. The CDR3 bases are TGTGCCACCAGCAACCGCTCAGAGACAGGGGGGAGCGAGACCCAGTACTTC.

The rearrangement uses TRBV28 and TRBJ2-1; TRBD2 matches at 7 bases. V shed 6 bases, J shed 4 bases, and the junction held 6 bases outside the gene matches. Germline V lookup: CDR1 MDHEN, CDR2 SYDVKM. This CDR3 is 14 amino acids long. CDR3 sequence: CASRLSGEYNEQFF. The CDR3 DNA follows: TGTGCCAGCAGATTGAGCGGGGAGTACAATGAGCAGTTCTTC.

V gene TRBV20-1 combines with J gene TRBJ1-1; D is possibly TRBD1 (5 bases). From germline, CDR1 is DFQATT and CDR2 SNEGSKA (reference sequence). This CDR3 comprises 10 residues. In nucleotides, the CDR3 is TGCGGGGCGGGGGACACTGAAGCTTTCTTT. The encoded protein is CGAGDTEAFF.

This chain uses TRBV5-6 with TRBJ2-3, with 9 bases that match TRBD2. Looked up from germline, CDR1 is SGHDT and CDR2 is YYEEEE. The J segment lost 8 bases and the V segment lost 0 bases, leaving 7 bases of the junction unmatched. The CDR3 is 15 residues long. CDR3 residues: CASSLGLAGQFTQYF. Here the CDR3 DNA reads TGTGCCAGCAGCTTGGGGCTAGCGGGGCAATTTACGCAGTATTTT.

This chain links TRBV23-1 with TRBJ2-3; D is perhaps TRBD1 (6 bases). TRBV23-1 is designated an ORF whose function remains uncertain. The CDR3 is 17 residues long. The V end lost 4 bases, the J end lost 0 bases, and 17 bases lay between the germline ends. For the CDR3, the DNA is TGCGCCAGCAGTCCTCCGGGACATTACTCTAGCACAGATACGCAGTATTTT. Translation gives CASSPPGHYSSTDTQYF.

The chain carries TRBV5-1 and TRBJ2-3; D is uncertain. From germline, CDR1 is SGHRS and CDR2 YFSETQ. The CDR3 extends over 15 amino acids. Trimming removed 0 bases from V and 2 bases from J, with 10 bases in between. The CDR3 DNA is TGCGCCAGCAGCTTGGGCACCAGATACACAGATACGCAGTATTTT. It codes for CASSLGTRYTDTQYF.

This clone was detected only once. The rearrangement joins TRBV6-1 to TRBJ1-2; D possibly corresponds to TRBD1 (5 bases). Per germline, CDR1 MNHNS and CDR2 SASEGT. CDR3 length: 13 residues. The V and J ends lost 3 bases and 4 bases respectively, with 9 bases between them. CDR3 DNA sequence: TGTGCCAGCAGTGATGTGGGGGGCTATGGCTACACCTTC. Translated, it gives CASSDVGGYGYTF.

CDR3: CASSQEGQGSYGYTF. Here the CDR3 DNA reads TGTGCCAGCAGCCAGGAGGGACAGGGGAGCTATGGCTACACCTTC. The chain couples TRBV4-2 to TRBJ1-2, with TRBD1 matching over 10 bases. The CDR3 totals 15 residues. CDR1 and CDR2 from the germline V gene are LGHNA and YNFKEQ. J was trimmed by 4 bases and V by 3 bases; bases with no gene match: 5.

A few counts support this clone. The V gene is TRBV30, the J gene TRBJ2-7; TRBD1 matches at 7 bases. Germline lookup yields CDR1 GTSNPN and CDR2 SVGIG (reference sequence). V lost 2 bases to trimming and J lost 6 bases; unmatched junction nucleotides: 7. The CDR3 is 13 amino acids. The CDR3 sequence: CAWSTTGRGEQYF. In DNA form, the CDR3 reads TGTGCCTGGAGTACGACAGGGCGAGGCGAGCAGTACTTC.

V and J are TRBV7-2 and TRBJ1-2; TRBD1 matches at 8 bases. Germline loops: CDR1 SGHTA, CDR2 FQGNSA. V lost 6 bases, J lost 4 bases, and 10 bases stayed unmatched. The CDR3 spans 15 residues. This chain's CDR3 is CASRPGGGQIYGYTF. Written as DNA, the CDR3 is TGTGCCAGCAGGCCAGGGGGCGGTCAGATCTATGGCTACACCTTC.

The V and J genes are TRBV5-6 and TRBJ2-2; 7 bases are a match to TRBD1. V shed 3 bases and J 3 bases; nucleotides not matched to a gene: 2. Per the germline V gene, CDR1 is SGHDT and CDR2 is YYEEEE. The CDR3 contains 14 residues. In DNA form, the CDR3 reads TGTGCCAGCAGCTCAGACAGGGACACCGGGGAGCTGTTTTTT. It specifies CASSSDRDTGELFF.

The chain employs TRBV12-3 or TRBV12-4 and TRBJ1-1, with a weak D call TRBD1 (6 bases). Trimming pared 6 bases from V and 8 bases from J, leaving 10 bases between. The CDR3 covers 11 residues. The CDR3 here is CASRGAWEAFF. In nucleotides, the CDR3 is TGTGCCAGCAGGGGGGCTTGGGAAGCTTTCTTT.

The chain links TRBV5-1 to TRBJ2-3; D perhaps matches TRBD2 (7 bases). Germline V CDR1 and CDR2: SGHRS, YFSETQ. CDR3 length: 16 residues. The V end was cut by 2 bases, the J end by 5 bases, with 18 bases between. Written as DNA, the CDR3 is TGCGCCAGCAGCTTCGGGCGCGGGGGCCAAGGAGATACGCAGTATTTT. Its protein is CASSFGRGGQGDTQYF.